This paragraph reports one T cell receptor (beta chain). This specimen comes from a study of cytomegalovirus exposure and HLA in healthy donors. Both 60 Vbeta primers and 13 Jbeta primers went into the PCR. This table comes from immunoSEQ multiplex PCR, and its TCRdb copy is limited to in-frame clones, with some not included. Of some 200,000 clones listed, approximately 81% are singletons. The sequenced sample was PBMCs. This clonotype was obtained from a man in his forties or fifties in good health and CMV-seronegative.

The CDR3 sequence is CSAANQVGGTEAFF. The CDR3 DNA is TGCAGCGCCGCGAACCAGGTGGGTGGCACTGAAGCTTTCTTT. The rearrangement links TRBV29-1 to TRBJ1-1; D not certain. The CDR3 runs to 14 residues. V was pared by 7 bases and J by 4 bases, with 19 bases between. Germline loops: CDR1 SQVTM, CDR2 ANQGSEA. Full variable domain (missing parts from reference TRBV29-1 and TRBJ1-1): SAVISQKPSRDICQRGTSLTIQCQVDSQVTMMFWYRQQPGQSLTLIATANQGSEATYESGFVIDKFPISRPNLTFSTLTVSNMSPEDSSIYLCSAANQVGGTEAFFGQGTRLTVV.